The 6 T cell receptor beta chains in this list originate from one sample, sequenced in a study of blood T cell repertoires in COVID-19. The repertoire was sequenced with immunoSEQ multiplex PCR; TCRdb's copy has only in-frame clones and lacks some. The sample lists about 160,000 clones; roughly 83% were seen once. The sample consisted of peripheral blood. Receptors were obtained from a woman of 80 years or more with active or convalescent COVID-19.

The chain has TRBV14 and TRBJ2-2, with TRBD1 identical over 9 bases. With 4 bases clipped from V and 5 bases from J, the junction kept 11 bases outside the gene matches. CDR3 length equals 17 residues. The germline V gene has CDR1 SGHDN and CDR2 FVKESK. The CDR3 DNA sequence: TGTGCCAGCAGCCGCAGGCCCGGGACAGGGTTAACCGGGGAGCTGTTTTTT. Protein: CASSRRPGTGLTGELFF.

The chain couples TRBV5-4 to TRBJ2-3, with D possibly being TRBD1 (6 bases). The CDR3 runs to 15 residues. Germline V CDR1 and CDR2: SGHNT, YYREEE (reference sequence). The germline V and J ends were trimmed by 4 bases and 5 bases, with 17 bases remaining between them. The CDR3 region has the DNA TGTGCCAGCAGCCTTCCCGGGACAACGGGAGATACGCAGTATTTT. This encodes CASSLPGTTGDTQYF.

This sequence joins TRBV5-6 and TRBJ2-1, with a possible D match to TRBD2 (5 bases). V gave up 3 bases and J gave up 2 bases, with 15 bases separating them. Germline V gene data show CDR1 as SGHDT and CDR2 as YYEEEE. The CDR3 is made up of 16 amino acids. The CDR3 loop reads CASSWLGGPTYNEQFF. The CDR3 DNA follows: TGTGCCAGCAGCTGGCTAGGCGGGCCTACCTACAATGAGCAGTTCTTC.

This sequence joins TRBV4-1 and TRBJ1-5, with unresolved D. This CDR3 is 15 amino acids long. The germline V and J ends were trimmed by 1 base and 1 base, with 8 bases remaining between them. CDR1 and CDR2 from the germline V gene are MGHRA and YSYEKL. This chain's CDR3 is CASSQVGRSNQPQHF. CDR3 bases: TGCGCCAGCAGCCAAGTTGGCAGGAGCAATCAGCCCCAGCATTTT.

V gene TRBV19 combines with J gene TRBJ2-1, with 8 bases that match TRBD1. V dropped 7 bases and J dropped 9; count of bases not matched to a gene: 14. Germline CDR1 reads LNHDA; CDR2 reads SQIVND (reference sequence). The length of the CDR3 is 15 residues. The CDR3 protein is CASTLGVGGTGEQFF. Here the CDR3 DNA reads TGTGCCAGTACCCTAGGGGTAGGGGGGACAGGTGAGCAGTTCTTC. Full variable domain (rest looked up from reference TRBV19 and TRBJ2-1): DGGITQSPKYLFRKEGQNVTLSCEQNLNHDAMYWYRQDPGQGLRLIYYSQIVNDFQKGDIAEGYSVSREKKESFPLTVTSAQKNPTAFYLCASTLGVGGTGEQFFGPGTRLTVL.

The chain couples TRBV6-2 or TRBV6-3 to TRBJ2-1, with 14 bases aligning to TRBD2. The ends lost 6 bases at V and 2 bases at J; junction bases unmatched: 9. The CDR3 consists of 18 residues. The V gene's germline CDR1 is MNHEY and CDR2 SVGEGT. This chain's CDR3 is CASSLTGTSGGPYNEQFF. The CDR3 bases are TGTGCCAGCAGCCTTACCGGGACTAGCGGGGGCCCCTACAATGAGCAGTTCTTC.